A single sample is the source of the 25 T cell receptor beta chains below, sequenced in a study of blood T cell repertoires in COVID-19. TCRdb's table, derived via immunoSEQ multiplex PCR, lists solely in-frame clones and lacks some. The sample shows about 270,000 clones, about 90% of them seen only once. The sample taken for sequencing was peripheral blood. The receptors stem from a woman in her 30s with COVID-19, enrolled during active disease.

The rearrangement uses TRBV18 and TRBJ2-7, with 8 bases fitting TRBD1. Germline trimming cut 3 bases from V and 2 bases from J; bases unmatched to any gene: 6. This CDR3 is 15 amino acids long. Germline lookup yields CDR1 KGHSH and CDR2 LQKENI. The DNA for the CDR3 is TGTGCCAGCTCACCCGGGACAGGAGAGACCTACGAGCAGTACTTC. Translated, it gives CASSPGTGETYEQYF.

This clone was detected only once. The gene calls are TRBV27 and TRBJ2-1; 8 bases map to TRBD1. CDR1 is MNHEY and CDR2 is SMNVEV in the germline V gene (reference sequence). The CDR3 consists of 14 residues. Losses at the gene ends were 7 bases for V and 7 bases for J; bases not matched to a gene: 9. CDR3 bases: TGTGCCAGCATGTACAGGGGGGTTAGGAATGAGCAGTTCTTC. Its translation: CASMYRGVRNEQFF.

V gene TRBV6-5 combines with J gene TRBJ2-2, with D possibly TRBD2 on 5 matching bases. Germline CDR1 MNHEY, CDR2 SVGAGI. Trimming stripped 0 bases from V and 0 bases from J, with 8 bases between. CDR3 length: 16 amino acids. CDR3 sequence: CASSYSSAANTGELFF. The CDR3 DNA reads as TGTGCCAGCAGTTACTCGTCAGCGGCGAACACCGGGGAGCTGTTTTTT.

As for this clone: One junction end disagrees with the germline gene, perhaps due to a read error. The J gene is TRBJ2-5, the V gene TRBV6-5; no clear D gene. The germline V gene has CDR1 MNHEY and CDR2 SVGAGI. The CDR3 sequence is 14 residues long. In nucleotides, the CDR3 is TGTGCCAGCAGTAACTCTCAACCCCGGGAGACCCAGTACTTC. Residues: CASSNSQPRETQYF.

The chain links TRBV7-9 to TRBJ2-1, with TRBD2 matching over 11 bases. V shed 5 bases and J 8 bases; nucleotides not matched to a gene: 8. Germline V lookup: CDR1 SEHNR, CDR2 FQNEAQ (reference sequence). This CDR3 comprises 15 residues. CDR3 in amino acids: CASSASGGPLDEQFF. DNA for the CDR3: TGTGCCAGCAGCGCTAGCGGGGGGCCCTTGGATGAGCAGTTCTTC.

This chain links TRBV5-1 with TRBJ1-2; TRBD1 matches 7 bases. The germline gives CDR1 SGHRS, CDR2 YFSETQ. The V segment lost 0 bases and the J segment 8 bases; nucleotides outside the gene matches: 7. The CDR3 runs to 14 residues. In nucleotides, the CDR3 is TGCGCCAGCAGCTTGGGTGACAGGGCTCAGGGCTACACCTTC. It yields the protein CASSLGDRAQGYTF.

CDR3 in DNA: TGTGCTAGTGGTTCTTGGACAACCCAAGAGACCCAGTACTTC. Translating it yields CASGSWTTQETQYF. V is TRBV12-5 and J is TRBJ2-5, with a possible D match to TRBD1 (5 bases). Germline-derived CDR1 and CDR2 are LGHNT and FRNRAP. CDR3 length: 14 amino acids. The V gene lost 4 bases and the J gene lost 1 base, with 10 bases spanning the gap.

V and J are TRBV18 and TRBJ2-3; 11 bases agree with TRBD1. CDR3 length: 16 amino acids. Unmatched junction bases numbered 5, after V lost 2 bases and J lost 4 bases. The V gene's germline CDR1 is KGHSH and CDR2 LQKENI. As DNA, the CDR3 is TGTGCCAGCTCACCATCCCGGGACAGGGGGGCAGATACGCAGTATTTT. As protein: CASSPSRDRGADTQYF.

The V gene is TRBV27, the J gene TRBJ2-3; 10 bases line up with TRBD1. The CDR3 spans 14 residues. Losses at the gene ends were 5 bases for V and 6 bases for J; bases not matched to a gene: 5. Germline V CDR1 and CDR2: MNHEY, SMNVEV (reference sequence). CDR3 amino acids: CASSDRGRMDTQYF. The CDR3 nucleotides read TGTGCCAGCAGTGACAGGGGGCGGATGGATACGCAGTATTTT.

This rearrangement joins TRBV2 to TRBJ2-5, with 8 bases fitting TRBD1. The germline V gene has CDR1 SNHLY and CDR2 FYNNEI. After removal of 6 bases from V and 5 bases from J, the junction contained 8 bases not matched to a gene. This CDR3 spans 14 amino acids. CDR3 in DNA: TGTGCCAGCAGAGTTAGGACAGGGAAGGAGACCCAGTACTTC. It encodes CASRVRTGKETQYF.

This chain uses TRBV6-5 with TRBJ2-1, with 8 bases fitting TRBD2. This CDR3 has 13 residues. The germline CDR1 and CDR2 sequences are MNHEY and SVGAGI. V shed 0 bases, J shed 13 bases, and the junction held 5 bases outside the gene matches. CDR3 in amino acids: CASSYSELAEQFF. The CDR3 DNA is TGTGCCAGCAGTTACTCGGAACTAGCGGAACAGTTCTTC.

This chain joins TRBV5-1 and TRBJ2-2; 8 nucleotides agree with TRBD1. Germline trimming cut 4 bases from V and 5 bases from J; bases unmatched to any gene: 13. Germline lookup yields CDR1 SGHRS and CDR2 YFSETQ. CDR3 length equals 17 residues. The CDR3 nucleotides are TGCGCCAGCAGCCCGGGACAGGCGGCCCTGGGAACCGGGGAGCTGTTTTTT. It yields the protein CASSPGQAALGTGELFF.

The chain carries TRBV19 and TRBJ1-6; 7 bases map to TRBD1. Trimming at V came to 9 bases and at J to 5 bases, leaving 7 bases not matched to a gene. CDR1 is LNHDA, CDR2 SQIVND, per germline (reference sequence). The CDR3 sequence is 14 residues long. The CDR3 coding sequence is TGTGCCAGCTCACCACAGGGGAATAATTCACCCCTCCACTTT. The encoded protein is CASSPQGNNSPLHF.

The chain links TRBV2 to TRBJ2-7; D is uncertain. CDR1 is SNHLY and CDR2 is FYNNEI in the germline V gene. Trimming pared 4 bases from V and 0 bases from J, leaving 7 bases between. This CDR3 spans 13 amino acids. The chain's CDR3 is CASSGPLSYEQYF. CDR3 nucleotides: TGTGCCAGCAGTGGGCCCCTCTCCTACGAGCAGTACTTC.

CDR3 in amino acids: CASSLAPGQGLDEQYF. Here the CDR3 DNA reads TGCGCCAGCAGCTTGGCCCCGGGACAGGGGTTGGACGAGCAGTACTTC. The J gene is TRBJ2-7, the V gene TRBV5-1, with 10 bases aligning to TRBD1. The CDR3 sequence is 16 residues long. V shed 0 bases and J 5 bases; nucleotides not matched to a gene: 8. Germline CDR1 SGHRS, CDR2 YFSETQ.

The V and J genes are TRBV11-2 and TRBJ2-3, with 8 bases fitting TRBD2. CDR3 length: 18 amino acids. The V gene's germline CDR1 is SGHAT and CDR2 FQNNGV. V dropped 1 base and J dropped 2; count of bases not matched to a gene: 11. This chain's CDR3 is CASSLGSSGRGVTDTQYF. The CDR3 coding sequence is TGTGCCAGCAGCTTAGGAAGTTCAGGGCGGGGGGTCACAGATACGCAGTATTTT.

This chain joins TRBV29-1 and TRBJ2-3; possibly TRBD2 for D (5 bases). From germline, CDR1 is SQVTM and CDR2 ANQGSEA. The CDR3 length is 11 residues. V was clipped by 1 base and J by 6 bases, with 5 bases between them. The CDR3 region is CSVEAGDTQYF. For the CDR3, the DNA is TGCAGCGTTGAAGCGGGGGATACGCAGTATTTT.

V and J are TRBV13 and TRBJ2-5, with 9 positions matching TRBD2. J was trimmed by 4 bases and V by 5 bases; bases with no gene match: 8. This CDR3 contains 15 residues. In germline, CDR1 is PRHDT, CDR2 FYEKMQ (reference sequence). The CDR3, as DNA: TGTGCCAGCAGCCCTTCTAGCGGGGCCGGAGAGACCCAGTACTTC. This translates into CASSPSSGAGETQYF.

This sequence joins TRBV13 and TRBJ2-3, with 11 bases identical to TRBD2. The CDR3 extends over 16 amino acids. The V gene's germline CDR1 is PRHDT and CDR2 FYEKMQ (reference sequence). J was trimmed by 6 bases and V by 3 bases; bases with no gene match: 8. CDR3 sequence (DNA): TGTGCCAGCAGCTTTTTTGGTAGCGGGGGGGCTGATACGCAGTATTTT. Residues: CASSFFGSGGADTQYF. Full variable domain (outside the CDR3, taken from reference TRBV13 and TRBJ2-3): AAGVIQSPRHLIKEKRETATLKCYPIPRHDTVYWYQQGPGQDPQFLISFYEKMQSDKGSIPDRFSAQQFSDYHSELNMSSLELGDSALYFCASSFFGSGGADTQYFGPGTRLTVL.

J is TRBJ1-2 and V is TRBV5-5, with D perhaps matching TRBD1 (6 bases). V lost 5 bases to trimming and J lost 2 bases, with 10 bases between them. The CDR3 is 13 residues long. CDR1 and CDR2 (germline): SGHKS, YYEKEE (reference sequence). The CDR3 DNA follows: TGTGCCAGCAGTCAAACAGGGAACTATGGCTACACCTTC. This sequence encodes CASSQTGNYGYTF.

This chain uses TRBV5-1 with TRBJ2-5; the match to TRBD2 covers 7 bases. V shed 0 bases and J 5 bases; nucleotides not matched to a gene: 10. CDR3 size: 16 residues. The germline V gene has CDR1 SGHRS and CDR2 YFSETQ. CDR3 nucleotides: TGCGCCAGCAGCTTGGTTCCTAGCGGCCTAGGGGAGACCCAGTACTTC. Translation: CASSLVPSGLGETQYF.

This rearrangement joins TRBV5-1 to TRBJ2-5; 9 bases map to TRBD1. Losses at the gene ends were 5 bases for V and 4 bases for J; bases not matched to a gene: 21. Germline V lookup: CDR1 SGHRS, CDR2 YFSETQ. This CDR3 comprises 19 residues. CDR3: CASSNSFYRGLRVGETQYF. CDR3 bases: TGCGCCAGCAGTAATTCGTTCTACAGGGGGCTGAGGGTTGGAGAGACCCAGTACTTC. The full variable domain, completed using reference TRBV5-1 and TRBJ2-5, is KAGVTQTPRYLIKTRGQQVTLSCSPISGHRSVSWYQQTPGQGLQFLFEYFSETQRNKGNFPGRFSGRQFSNSRSEMNVSTLELGDSALYLCASSNSFYRGLRVGETQYFGPGTRLLVL.

This rearrangement joins TRBV6-2 or TRBV6-3 to TRBJ2-3; no clear D. This CDR3 comprises 13 residues. The ends were cut back, 6 bases at V and 0 bases at J, with 7 bases in the middle. The V gene's germline CDR1 is MNHEY and CDR2 SVGEGT. The CDR3 loop is CASSPHSTDTQYF. CDR3 DNA sequence: TGTGCCAGCAGCCCCCATAGCACAGATACGCAGTATTTT.

The genes are TRBV28 and TRBJ1-4; no reliable D call. Trimming shortened V by 4 bases and J by 13 bases, and 22 bases separated the two germline ends. Looked up from germline, CDR1 is MDHEN and CDR2 is SYDVKM. The CDR3 has 15 amino acids. The CDR3 DNA reads TGTGCCAGCAGTTCTCCCGGCGGAGGGCCACGTCCACTGTTTTTT. This encodes CASSSPGGGPRPLFF.

V gene TRBV6-4 combines with J gene TRBJ2-3; 9 bases match TRBD1. CDR3 length: 15 amino acids. In germline, CDR1 is MRHNA, CDR2 SNTAGT. Trimming took 3 bases from V and 4 from J; bases not matched to a gene: 5. CDR3 loop: CASSEQGQGSDTQYF. CDR3 DNA: TGTGCCAGCAGTGAACAGGGACAGGGCTCAGATACGCAGTATTTT.